Listed here are 26 T cell receptor beta chains from one sample, sequenced in a study of blood T cell repertoires in COVID-19. The repertoire was sequenced with immunoSEQ multiplex PCR; TCRdb's copy has only in-frame clones and lacks some. The table lists a few hundred thousand clones, approximately 85% of them singletons. Sequences were obtained from PBMCs or T cells enriched from blood (not recorded which). Receptors originate from a young man who had recovered from COVID-19.

The chain joins TRBV30 to TRBJ1-2; D is uncertain. CDR3 length: 12 amino acids. The germline CDR1 and CDR2 sequences are GTSNPN and SVGIG (reference sequence). Between the trimmed V and J ends, which lost 3 bases and 2 bases, there was a span of 7 bases. CDR3 region: CAWRNWNYGYTF. In nucleotides, the CDR3 is TGTGCCTGGAGAAACTGGAACTATGGCTACACCTTC.

This sequence joins TRBV5-1 and TRBJ1-2; 7 bases map to TRBD1. The CDR3 covers 14 residues. V dropped 0 bases and J dropped 8; count of bases not matched to a gene: 7. The germline V gene encodes CDR1 SGHRS and CDR2 YFSETQ. CDR3 amino acids: CASSLETGEKGYTF. As DNA, the CDR3 is TGCGCCAGCAGCTTGGAAACAGGGGAAAAAGGCTACACCTTC.

This clone has only one observation. The chain carries TRBV4-1 and TRBJ2-7, with D possibly being TRBD1 (5 bases). V lost 5 bases and J 3 bases, leaving 11 bases between the germline ends. CDR1 and CDR2 from the germline V gene are MGHRA and YSYEKL. The CDR3 sequence is 13 residues long. The CDR3 reads CASSSDSGYEQYF. The CDR3 DNA reads as TGCGCCAGCAGCTCCGACAGTGGCTACGAGCAGTACTTC.

The V call is TRBV10-1, the J call TRBJ1-2, with a possible D match to TRBD1 (5 bases). With 0 bases removed from V and 3 bases from J, the gap between germline ends came to 11 bases. CDR1 WNHNN and CDR2 SYGVQD come from the germline V gene (reference sequence). CDR3 length: 15 amino acids. CDR3 residues: CASSESPSGDYGYTF. The CDR3 bases are TGCGCCAGCAGTGAGTCACCGTCGGGGGACTATGGCTACACCTTC.

V is TRBV27 and J is TRBJ2-3; tentative D call: TRBD2 (7 bases). From germline, CDR1 is MNHEY and CDR2 SMNVEV (reference sequence). The CDR3 extends over 14 amino acids. Between the trimmed V and J ends, which lost 6 bases and 8 bases, there was a span of 18 bases. Here the CDR3 DNA reads TGTGCCAGCAGGTTGGGGAGGGGGTTGTCTACGCAGTATTTT. Translating it yields CASRLGRGLSTQYF.

The V call is TRBV11-2, the J call TRBJ1-1; D gene uncertain. V was clipped by 0 bases and J by 4 bases, with 9 bases between them. Germline V gene lookup returns CDR1 SGHAT and CDR2 FQNNGV. The CDR3 has 14 amino acids. CDR3 sequence: CASSLDGPFTEAFF. DNA for the CDR3: TGTGCCAGCAGCTTAGATGGCCCATTCACTGAAGCTTTCTTT. The full variable domain, completed using reference TRBV11-2 and TRBJ1-1, is EAGVAQSPRYKIIEKRQSVAFWCNPISGHATLYWYQQILGQGPKLLIQFQNNGVVDDSQLPKDRFSAERLKGVDSTLKIQPAKLEDSAVYLCASSLDGPFTEAFFGQGTRLTVV.

The chain has TRBV15 and TRBJ1-1; unclear D gene. This CDR3 comprises 16 residues. The V and J ends lost 0 bases and 7 bases respectively, with 18 bases between them. Per germline, CDR1 LNHNV and CDR2 YYDKDF (reference sequence). CDR3 protein: CATSRDLGITLVEAFF. The CDR3 nucleotides are TGTGCCACCAGCAGAGATCTGGGCATTACACTGGTTGAAGCTTTCTTT.

The chain uses TRBV28 and TRBJ2-2; 8 bases are a match to TRBD1. Germline CDR1 MDHEN, CDR2 SYDVKM. Unmatched junction bases numbered 5, after V lost 4 bases and J lost 13 bases. This CDR3 is 12 amino acids long. CDR3 nucleotides: TGTGCCAGCAGTTCGCGACAGGGGAGGCTGTTTTTT. Translating gives CASSSRQGRLFF.

The V call is TRBV7-9, the J call TRBJ2-3; perhaps TRBD1 as D (6 bases). This CDR3 spans 15 amino acids. CDR1 SEHNR and CDR2 FQNEAQ come from the germline V gene (reference sequence). With 7 bases removed from V and 3 bases from J, the gap between germline ends came to 17 bases. The CDR3 here is CASILTGGLTDTQYF. The CDR3, as DNA: TGTGCCAGCATCCTGACAGGAGGATTAACAGATACGCAGTATTTT.

The chain couples TRBV18 to TRBJ1-1; D unclear. Per germline, CDR1 KGHSH and CDR2 LQKENI. This CDR3 region has 12 residues. The V end was cut by 0 bases, the J end by 13 bases, with 12 bases between. CDR3 DNA sequence: TGTGCCAGCTCACCACCCAGGCGCAAGCTTTTCTTT. Amino acid sequence: CASSPPRRKLFF. Based on the CDR3 plus reference TRBV18 and TRBJ1-1, the full variable domain is NAGVMQNPRHLVRRRGQEARLRCSPMKGHSHVYWYRQLPEEGLKFMVYLQKENIIDESGMPKERFSAEFPKEGPSILRIQQVVRGDSAAYFCASSPPRRKLFFGQGTRLTVV.

The J gene is TRBJ2-1, the V gene TRBV5-6; D is uncertain. Trimming shortened V by 0 bases and J by 6 bases, and 16 bases separated the two germline ends. Germline CDR1 is SGHDT and CDR2 is YYEEEE. The length of the CDR3 is 16 residues. The CDR3 here is CASSLVGASGSNEQFF. As DNA, the CDR3 is TGTGCCAGCAGCTTGGTAGGCGCGTCAGGCTCCAATGAGCAGTTCTTC.

The rearrangement uses TRBV11-3 and TRBJ2-5, with a weak D call TRBD2 (6 bases). The V end lost 5 bases, the J end lost 13 bases, and 20 bases lay between the germline ends. CDR1 is SGHNT and CDR2 is YENEEA in the germline V gene. The CDR3 is 13 residues long. The CDR3 is CASSPPMGEDLYF. CDR3 coding DNA: TGTGCCAGCAGCCCGCCGATGGGGGAGGACTTGTACTTC.

V and J are TRBV2 and TRBJ1-5; 10 bases fit TRBD1. Germline trimming cut 7 bases from V and 3 bases from J; bases unmatched to any gene: 9. Germline values: CDR1 SNHLY, CDR2 FYNNEI. The CDR3 totals 16 residues. CDR3: CASNPGTGADNQPQHF. Written as DNA, the CDR3 is TGTGCCAGCAACCCCGGGACAGGGGCGGACAATCAGCCCCAGCATTTT.

The chain links TRBV9 to TRBJ2-1, with a tentative D call TRBD1 (6 bases). V was pared by 3 bases and J by 6 bases, with 16 bases between. The CDR3 loop spans 15 amino acids. Germline V gene data show CDR1 as SGDLS and CDR2 as YYNGEE. The CDR3 bases are TGTGCCAGCAGCGGAGGGACAAAGAATATCAATGAGCAGTTCTTC. It yields the protein CASSGGTKNINEQFF.

V gene TRBV30 combines with J gene TRBJ1-2; possible D gene TRBD1, 6 bases. V gave up 5 bases and J gave up 2 bases, with 9 bases separating them. This CDR3 comprises 12 residues. Germline loops: CDR1 GTSNPN, CDR2 SVGIG (reference sequence). The CDR3 sequence is CAWSRGNYGYTF. CDR3 DNA sequence: TGTGCCTGGTCCAGGGGAAACTATGGCTACACCTTC.

V usage is TRBV7-9 and J usage is TRBJ1-2, with D uncertain. Germline lookup yields CDR1 SEHNR and CDR2 FQNEAQ (reference sequence). V dropped 8 bases and J dropped 4 bases, with 14 bases sitting between them. There are 13 residues in the CDR3. This CDR3 reads CASFWTGSYGYTF. The CDR3 nucleotides read TGTGCCAGCTTTTGGACCGGGAGCTATGGCTACACCTTC.

This clone was seen more than once but under ten times. V usage is TRBV5-4 and J usage is TRBJ1-1; the D is unclear. Trimming took off 4 bases at V and 0 bases at J, with 10 bases between the two ends. The CDR3 runs to 14 residues. The germline V gene encodes CDR1 SGHNT and CDR2 YYREEE (reference sequence). CDR3 sequence: CASSPSAMNTEAFF. CDR3 nucleotides: TGTGCCAGCAGCCCCAGCGCGATGAACACTGAAGCTTTCTTT. Drawing the rest from reference TRBV5-4 and TRBJ1-1, the complete variable domain is ETGVTQSPTHLIKTRGQQVTLRCSSQSGHNTVSWYQQALGQGPQFIFQYYREEENGRGNFPPRFSGLQFPNYSSELNVNALELDDSALYLCASSPSAMNTEAFFGQGTRLTVV.

The chain combines TRBV14 with TRBJ2-3, with 10 nucleotides matching TRBD2. The V segment lost 0 bases and the J segment 2 bases; nucleotides outside the gene matches: 8. Germline CDR1 is SGHDN and CDR2 is FVKESK. This CDR3 region has 18 residues. The CDR3 is CASSQDRTSGDFTDTQYF. The CDR3 DNA is TGTGCCAGCAGCCAAGATCGAACTAGCGGGGATTTCACAGATACGCAGTATTTT.

This sequence joins TRBV5-6 and TRBJ1-5; D not resolved. CDR3 length: 15 residues. The V end was cut by 1 base, the J end by 6 bases, with 14 bases between. Germline assignment: CDR1 SGHDT and CDR2 YYEEEE. CDR3 DNA sequence: TGTGCCAGCAGCTTGAAGAGATCAACGAGTCAGCCCCAGCATTTT. Amino acid sequence: CASSLKRSTSQPQHF. The entire variable domain, with the rest obtained from reference TRBV5-6 and TRBJ1-5, is as follows: DAGVTQSPTHLIKTRGQQVTLRCSPKSGHDTVSWYQQALGQGPQFIFQYYEEEERQRGNFPDRFSGHQFPNYSSELNVNALLLGDSALYLCASSLKRSTSQPQHFGDGTRLSIL.

The chain links TRBV7-2 to TRBJ1-3, with D perhaps TRBD1 (5 bases). Germline loops: CDR1 SGHTA, CDR2 FQGNSA. The CDR3 length is 15 residues. Trimming cost V 2 bases and J 7 bases, with 15 bases left between them. The CDR3 protein is CASSLQAGGGNTIYF. CDR3 DNA sequence: TGTGCCAGCAGCTTACAAGCCGGGGGAGGGAACACCATATATTTT.

The gene calls are TRBV12-3 or TRBV12-4 and TRBJ2-2, with unresolved D. The CDR3 consists of 12 residues. V was trimmed by 8 bases and J by 5 bases, leaving 9 bases between them. CDR3 coding DNA: TGTGCCAGCTCTCGTGTTACCGGGGAGCTGTTTTTT. This sequence encodes CASSRVTGELFF.

The chain uses TRBV27 and TRBJ2-3; 9 bases match TRBD2. The CDR3 has 17 residues. V dropped 5 bases and J dropped 0; count of bases not matched to a gene: 9. Germline V CDR1 and CDR2: MNHEY, SMNVEV (reference sequence). Here the CDR3 DNA reads TGTGCCAGCAGTGTGCCGGGGAGCGGGGGGAGCACAGATACGCAGTATTTT. It codes for CASSVPGSGGSTDTQYF.

V gene TRBV7-8 combines with J gene TRBJ1-1; D is uncertain. Trimming cost V 2 bases and J 4 bases, with 5 bases left between them. Germline V CDR1 and CDR2: SGHVS, FQNEAQ. The CDR3 has 12 amino acids. This chain's CDR3 is CASSLHVTEAFF. The DNA of the CDR3 is TGTGCCAGCAGCTTACATGTCACTGAAGCTTTCTTT.

The V call is TRBV6-4, the J call TRBJ2-5; weak D call: TRBD1 (5 bases). The CDR3 consists of 16 residues. Per the germline V gene, CDR1 is MRHNA and CDR2 is SNTAGT. Trimming cost V 2 bases and J 5 bases, with 18 bases left between them. The CDR3 nucleotides read TGTGCCAGCAGTGACCCACCTATAGACAAGGGGGAGACCCAGTACTTC. Its protein product is CASSDPPIDKGETQYF.

This chain joins TRBV18 and TRBJ1-2; maybe TRBD1 (5 bases). V was clipped by 2 bases and J by 7 bases, with 14 bases between them. Germline loops: CDR1 KGHSH, CDR2 LQKENI. The CDR3 consists of 14 residues. The CDR3 nucleotides are TGTGCCAGCTCACCAGAAGGGGCAGCTGGTGGCTACACCTTC. This codes for CASSPEGAAGGYTF.

The CDR3 bases are TGTGCCAGCAGCCACATTGTTTGGGGAGTTGAAAAACTGTTTTTT. Its translation is CASSHIVWGVEKLFF. The chain employs TRBV3-1 (or the pseudogene TRBV3-2) and TRBJ1-4, with D hard to call. CDR3 size: 15 residues. V lost 3 bases and J 7 bases, leaving 15 bases between the germline ends. Germline lookup yields CDR1 LGHDT and CDR2 YNNKEL (reference sequence).